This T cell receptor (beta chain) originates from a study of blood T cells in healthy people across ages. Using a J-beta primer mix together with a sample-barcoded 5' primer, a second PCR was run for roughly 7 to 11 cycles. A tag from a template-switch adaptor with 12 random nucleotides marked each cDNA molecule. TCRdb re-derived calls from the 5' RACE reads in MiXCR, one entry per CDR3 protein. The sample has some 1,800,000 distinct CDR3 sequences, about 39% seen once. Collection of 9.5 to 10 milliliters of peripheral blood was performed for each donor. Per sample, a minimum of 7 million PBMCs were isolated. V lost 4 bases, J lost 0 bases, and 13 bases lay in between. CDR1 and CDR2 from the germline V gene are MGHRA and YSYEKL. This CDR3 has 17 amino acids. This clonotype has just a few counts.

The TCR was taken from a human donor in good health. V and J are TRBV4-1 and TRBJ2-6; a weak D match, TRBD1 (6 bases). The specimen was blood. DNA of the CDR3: TGCGCCAGCAGCCTGGAGAACAGGGCCTCTGGGGCCAACGTCCTGACTTTC. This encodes CASSLENRASGANVLTF.